Detailed here is one TCR beta chain. The CDR3 runs 14 residues. V shed 6 bases and J shed 7 bases, with 19 bases lying between them. CDR1 and CDR2 (germline): LNHDA, SQIVND (reference sequence). This sample is part of a study of blood T cell repertoires in COVID-19. Sequenced by immunoSEQ multiplex PCR; TCRdb stores in-frame clones only, minus some. The sample holds 65,000 to 95,000 clones, roughly 82% seen once. The chain employs TRBV19 and TRBJ2-7; D unclear. The sequencing sample was made of peripheral blood. The TCR was taken from a woman aged 50 to 60 with acute or convalescent COVID-19. CDR3 sequence reads: CASRLSHYAWEQYF. CDR3 bases: TGTGCCAGTAGGTTATCTCACTATGCGTGGGAGCAGTACTTC.